Listed here is a single TCR beta chain. Its antigen is as yet unknown. The CDR3 spans 13 residues. The J segment lost 9 bases and the V segment lost 6 bases, leaving 5 bases of the junction unmatched. Germline assignment: CDR1 SNHLY and CDR2 FYNNEI. PCR involved 60 Vbeta and 13 Jbeta primers. This table comes from immunoSEQ multiplex PCR, and its TCRdb copy is limited to in-frame clones, with some not included. Of about 95,000 clones in the sample, under 85% were seen once. This sample was taken from a study of cytomegalovirus exposure and HLA in healthy donors. Notes on the study in general: The study put some 160 TCR beta chains on its list as cytomegalovirus-associated. In a later analysis, TCR beta V- and J-gene trimming showed a link to a missense DCLRE1C variant.

This TCR came from a middle-aged woman in good health and CMV-seropositive. The chain couples TRBV2 to TRBJ2-5, with TRBD2 matching over 12 bases. Sequenced material: PBMCs. In DNA, the CDR3 is TGTGCCAGCAGGCTGCTAGCGGGAGGGGCCCAGTACTTC. Protein: CASRLLAGGAQYF.